This TCR beta chain appears in the sequencing data of a study of beta chain features in type 1 diabetes. Overall study: Analysis included 107,917,701 sorted cells drawn from all samples.

The length of the CDR3 is 15 residues. Germline assignment: CDR1 SGHTA and CDR2 FQGNSA. This clone has more than one count but fewer than ten. The junction departs from germline at one end; a sequencing error may be responsible. cDNA synthesis used the whole RNA isolate, giving expressed TCRB sequences. Some clones are missing from TCRdb's copy, which holds only in-frame ones; the method was immunoSEQ multiplex PCR. The data contain 900,000 or so clones, 17% of them seen just once; the ten biggest clones take up around 0.02%. This chain connects TRBV7-2 to TRBJ2-7; the match to TRBD1 covers 9 bases. Sequenced material: naive CD4+ T cells from blood. The sequence was obtained from a woman between 18 and 29 years old in good health. The CDR3 bases are TGCGCCAGCAGCCAGAGGGACAGGGCCTCCTACGAGCAGTACTTC. Translation gives CASSQRDRASYEQYF.